This is a list of T cell receptor beta chains from one sample in a study of shared clonotypes between healthy human individuals. Method: immunoSEQ multiplex PCR; TCRdb's copy keeps in-frame clones and lacks some. The sample lists about 2.4 million clones, approximately 94% occurring once. Input material: naive CD4+ T cells from PBMCs. The receptors come from a man aged 18 to 35 in good health. Some clones in this sample may be carry-over from other donors' samples. The CDR3 runs from the conserved cysteine through the conserved F or W. A D gene is named only where the DNA matches it firmly. Some rows mark clone size as missing; the rest say once, few, many or name a class of expanded clone.

cdr3_nt | cdr3_aa | clone_size | d_call | j_call | v_call
TGCGCCAGCAGCCAAGAGGACAGGCAGCAGTTCTTC | CASSQEDRQQFF | once | TRBD1 | TRBJ2-1 | TRBV4-3
TGTGCCAGCGCTCCGGGGGGCGGCACAGATACGCAGTATTTT | CASAPGGGTDTQYF | - | - | TRBJ2-3 | TRBV18
TGCGCCAGCAGCCTAGGACTAGCGGGAGCTTTACGGGATGAGCAGTTCTTC | CASSLGLAGALRDEQFF | - | TRBD2 | TRBJ2-1 | TRBV5-1
TGTGCCAGCTCCACGGGACAGGGGTCCTCCGAGCAGTACTTC | CASSTGQGSSEQYF | - | TRBD1 | TRBJ2-7 | TRBV18
TGTGCCAGCAGTCTCCTCACAACGCGTGTTGAAGCTTTCTTT | CASSLLTTRVEAFF | once | - | TRBJ1-1 | TRBV7-8
TGTGCCAGCAGCTTAGGAGGGCCCTACGAGCAGTACTTC | CASSLGGPYEQYF | - | - | TRBJ2-7 | TRBV7-2
TGCGCCAGCAGCTTGGAACGGGGCGGAGGGACCGGGGAGCTGTTTTTT | CASSLERGGGTGELFF | - | - | TRBJ2-2 | TRBV5-1
TGTGCCAGCAGTTTATTCGCGCCCGGACAGGGGGACAGGTACGAGCAGTACTTC | CASSLFAPGQGDRYEQYF | - | TRBD1 | TRBJ2-7 | TRBV27
TGTGCCAGCAGTGGACTAGCGAGCACCGGGGAGCTGTTTTTT | CASSGLASTGELFF | - | TRBD2 | TRBJ2-2 | TRBV2
TGTGCCAGCAGTGAGCCTAACCCCACAGATACGCAGTATTTT | CASSEPNPTDTQYF | - | - | TRBJ2-3 | TRBV6-1
TGTGCCAGCAGCCCCGCCGGGGGGAACACCGGGGAGCTGTTTTTT | CASSPAGGNTGELFF | once | - | TRBJ2-2 | TRBV5-4
TGCGCCAGCAGCCAATTAGCGGGAGGAGATACGCAGTATTTT | CASSQLAGGDTQYF | once | TRBD2 | TRBJ2-3 | TRBV4-3
TGCGCCAGCAGCCTCGGGGCTGGCTACACCTTC | CASSLGAGYTF | - | - | TRBJ1-2 | TRBV5-1
TGTGCCAGCAGTGAAATGACTAGCGGAGGCCTTGAGCAGTTCTTC | CASSEMTSGGLEQFF | - | TRBD2 | TRBJ2-1 | TRBV6-1
TGCAGCGTCTCGACGGGTTCCACTGAAGCTTTCTTT | CSVSTGSTEAFF | - | - | TRBJ1-1 | TRBV29-1
TGTGCCAGCAGCGAGGGACAGGGTTATCAGCCCCAGCATTTT | CASSEGQGYQPQHF | few | TRBD1 | TRBJ1-5 | TRBV2
TGTGCCAGCAGCTTGAGACCGGGACTAGCCAAAAACATTCAGTACTTC | CASSLRPGLAKNIQYF | - | - | TRBJ2-4 | TRBV7-8
TGTGCCAGCAGCTCGCTCGGGGCTTCGAGCTCTGGAAACACCATATATTTT | CASSSLGASSSGNTIYF | - | - | TRBJ1-3 | TRBV7-8
TGCAGCGTCGCCGACCTATACACTGAAGCTTTCTTT | CSVADLYTEAFF | - | - | TRBJ1-1 | TRBV29-1
TGTGCCAGCAGTTACGCCTCTGGGGCCAACGTCCTGACTTTC | CASSYASGANVLTF | - | - | TRBJ2-6 | TRBV6-6
TGTGCCAGCAGACCCACAGCTAGCCAAGAGACCCAGTACTTC | CASRPTASQETQYF | - | - | TRBJ2-5 | TRBV5-8
TGTGCCAGCTCACCAACAAAGACTTTTCTCTCTGGGGCCAACGTCCTGACTTTC | CASSPTKTFLSGANVLTF | - | - | TRBJ2-6 | TRBV18
TGTGCCAGCAGCTTAGGGAGGGGTAATCAGCCCCAGCATTTT | CASSLGRGNQPQHF | - | - | TRBJ1-5 | TRBV7-9
TGTGCCAGCAGCCAAGAGTATAAATCCTACGAGCAGTACTTC | CASSQEYKSYEQYF | once | - | TRBJ2-7 | TRBV4-2
TGCGCCAGCAGCCAAGCACAGCCCAATAGCAATCAGCCCCAGCATTTT | CASSQAQPNSNQPQHF | - | - | TRBJ1-5 | TRBV4-1
TGTGCCAGCAGTGAAGCAAAGGGGGCTGGGACCGGGGAGCTGTTTTTT | CASSEAKGAGTGELFF | once | TRBD1 | TRBJ2-2 | TRBV2
TGTGCCAGCAGCGCCACTAGCGGGAGGGCCCCTGAGCAGTTCTTC | CASSATSGRAPEQFF | - | TRBD2 | TRBJ2-1 | TRBV11-2
TGTGCCAGCTCACCACCCCTCCTAGCGGGGGGCTACAATGAGCAGTTCTTC | CASSPPLLAGGYNEQFF | - | TRBD2 | TRBJ2-1 | TRBV18
TGTGCCAGCAGCTCAAACTTGAACACTGAAGCTTTCTTT | CASSSNLNTEAFF | - | - | TRBJ1-1 | TRBV7-2
TGCGCCAGCAGCCAAGATCAGAGCGGGGGCATTCAGTACTTC | CASSQDQSGGIQYF | - | TRBD2 | TRBJ2-4 | TRBV4-3
TGCGCCAGCAGCTTGGGAGGACAGCCTCCAGGATCCTACGAGCAGTACTTC | CASSLGGQPPGSYEQYF | once | - | TRBJ2-7 | TRBV5-1
TGTGCCAGCACCGGGGGAACCGGCTACACCTTC | CASTGGTGYTF | once | - | TRBJ1-2 | TRBV28
TGTGCCAGCAGTGAAGGCCGAGAGACCCAGTACTTC | CASSEGRETQYF | - | - | TRBJ2-5 | TRBV2
TGTGCCAGCAGCTTAGCAGAACTAGCGGGAGTGTGGGAGACCCAGTACTTC | CASSLAELAGVWETQYF | once | TRBD2 | TRBJ2-5 | TRBV11-2
TGTGCCAGCAGTGAAGACTTTGGACAGGCTGCTTTCTTT | CASSEDFGQAAFF | - | TRBD1 | TRBJ1-1 | TRBV2